Each of the 17 T cell receptor beta chains below was sequenced from the same sample in a study of vaccination and CD4 T cells after COVID-19 (dated 2022 in TCRdb). The treatment or condition label for this specimen denotes: approximately 11-day PBMC culture with coronavirus spike peptide pools or control peptides (ViraFEST assay). Receptor amplification or capture employed PCR. These reads were obtained on an Illumina iSeq 100. At the Johns Hopkins FTIC core, DNA from the cultured CD4+ T cells underwent TCR sequencing with the Oncomine TCR Beta short-read assay. TCRdb itself trimmed the public reads at Q25 with fastp, ran MiXCR and retained productive beta chains. Entries that share a CDR3 protein sequence are merged under the most common genes and DNA. This sample lists around 16,000 distinct CDR3 sequences; over 55% were detected once. 15% to 20% of the sample is held by the ten biggest clonotypes.

These receptors' targets are unknown. Sequencing used CD4+ T cells from blood, cultured in vitro. All receptors derive from a human donor who had recovered from COVID-19.

V and J are TRBV6-1 and TRBJ2-3; D call uncertain. Germline CDR1 is MNHNS and CDR2 is SASEGT. The CDR3 runs to 14 residues. Trimming took off 5 bases at V and 7 bases at J, with 16 bases between the two ends. This CDR3 reads CASSPNRLVYTQYF. CDR3 nucleotide sequence: TGTGCCAGCAGTCCTAATCGTCTCGTCTATACGCAGTATTTT.

This chain connects TRBV19 to TRBJ1-1, with D possibly TRBD1 on 5 matching bases. The CDR3 runs to 15 residues. V lost 7 bases, J lost 6 bases, and 21 bases lay in between. Looked up from germline, CDR1 is LNHDA and CDR2 is SQIVND (reference sequence). The CDR3 spells CASTERGLMTAEAFF. CDR3 bases: TGTGCCAGTACCGAAAGGGGTCTTATGACTGCTGAAGCTTTCTTT.

CDR3 in amino acids: CSVGGGTQPQHF. In nucleotides, the CDR3 is TGCAGCGTTGGGGGTGGCACTCAGCCCCAGCATTTT. The V gene is TRBV29-1, the J gene TRBJ1-5; no clear D gene. CDR3 length: 12 residues. V was cut by 4 bases and J by 6 bases, with 10 bases left in between. Germline V gives CDR1 SQVTM, CDR2 ANQGSEA.

The rearrangement joins TRBV5-1 to TRBJ2-5, with D uncertain. The CDR3 has 16 residues. Trimming cost V 4 bases and J 2 bases, with 18 bases left between them. The V gene's germline CDR1 is SGHRS and CDR2 YFSETQ. As DNA, the CDR3 is TGCGCCAGCAGCATGGGTAGCAACTCGAGACAAGAGACCCAGTACTTC. The encoded protein is CASSMGSNSRQETQYF.

The rearrangement joins TRBV5-1 to TRBJ1-5; 7 bases line up with TRBD1. Germline CDR1 SGHRS, CDR2 YFSETQ. The CDR3 covers 14 residues. J gave up 7 bases and V 0 bases, and 4 bases lay outside the gene matches. CDR3 nucleotides: TGCGCCAGCAGCTTGGGACAGGGAAGGCAGCCCCAGCATTTT. Its protein is CASSLGQGRQPQHF.

This CDR3 is CASSLPQPAIPYEQYF. The CDR3 DNA reads TGTGCCAGCAGTTTACCCCAGCCCGCGATACCATACGAGCAGTACTTC. The chain links TRBV28 to TRBJ2-7; D not resolved. The germline V gene has CDR1 MDHEN and CDR2 SYDVKM. V was clipped by 2 bases and J by 4 bases, with 18 bases between them. CDR3 length equals 16 residues.

The chain joins TRBV28 to TRBJ1-5; a weak D match, TRBD1 (6 bases). This CDR3 has 16 residues. V lost 1 base, J lost 4 bases, and 14 bases lay in between. In germline, CDR1 is MDHEN, CDR2 SYDVKM. CDR3 bases: TGTGCCAGCAGTTTATCTCAGGGGCAGCTGAATCAGCCCCAGCATTTT. Its protein product is CASSLSQGQLNQPQHF.

This clonotype was seen more than once but under ten times. The chain carries TRBV6-2 or TRBV6-3 and TRBJ1-5; TRBD1 matches at 10 bases. The CDR3 has 15 residues. Germline CDR1 and CDR2: MNHEY and SVGEGT. J gave up 6 bases and V 6 bases, and 8 bases lay outside the gene matches. CDR3 coding DNA: TGTGCCAGCAGAAGACAGGGGGCTGGGGGTCAGCCCCAGCATTTT. It is translated as CASRRQGAGGQPQHF.

V usage is TRBV21-1 and J usage is TRBJ2-1; TRBD2, the table's D call, lacks a check against the DNA. TRBV21-1 corresponds to a pseudogene. The CDR3 length is 17 residues. The CDR3 protein is CASSKAGSSGMCNEQFF. For the CDR3, the DNA is TGTGCCAGCAGCAAAGCTGGTTCTAGCGGCATGTGTAATGAGCAGTTCTTC.

This sequence joins TRBV28 and TRBJ2-1; D is unclear. Per germline, CDR1 MDHEN and CDR2 SYDVKM. The CDR3 loop spans 14 amino acids. The V and J ends lost 4 bases and 8 bases respectively, with 15 bases between them. As DNA, the CDR3 is TGTGCCAGCAGTTCGGGCGACATATCCGATGAGCAGTTCTTC. This encodes CASSSGDISDEQFF.

The V and J genes are TRBV12-3 or TRBV12-4 and TRBJ2-3; maybe TRBD2 (6 bases). The CDR3 loop spans 12 amino acids. V gave up 4 bases and J gave up 8 bases, with 10 bases separating them. The CDR3, as DNA: TGTGCCAGCAGTTATAGCGGTGGTACGCAGTATTTT. Translating gives CASSYSGGTQYF.

The chain has TRBV20-1 and TRBJ1-2; D gene unclear. There are 13 residues in the CDR3. V was cut by 0 bases and J by 4 bases, with 9 bases left in between. Per germline, CDR1 DFQATT and CDR2 SNEGSKA (reference sequence). CDR3 protein: CSARDVLSYGYTF. CDR3 bases: TGCAGTGCTAGAGATGTACTGAGCTATGGCTACACCTTC.

The J gene is TRBJ1-5, the V gene TRBV2, with no clear D. This CDR3 region has 15 residues. V shed 2 bases and J shed 1 base, with 9 bases lying between them. CDR1 and CDR2 from the germline V gene are SNHLY and FYNNEI. The CDR3 region is CASSELGGSNQPQHF. The CDR3 coding sequence is TGTGCCAGCAGTGAATTAGGAGGGAGCAATCAGCCCCAGCATTTT.

The rearrangement links TRBV7-2 to TRBJ2-3; the match to TRBD2 covers 10 bases. The CDR3 contains 16 residues. Germline loops: CDR1 SGHTA, CDR2 FQGNSA. The ends lost 4 bases at V and 6 bases at J; junction bases unmatched: 10. The CDR3 here is CASSSLSSGSRDTQYF. The CDR3 bases are TGTGCCAGCAGCTCCCTGTCTAGCGGGAGTCGGGATACGCAGTATTTT.

The V and J genes are TRBV7-2 and TRBJ2-5, with a possible D match to TRBD1 (5 bases). The CDR3 runs to 14 residues. V was clipped by 2 bases and J by 4 bases, with 11 bases between them. Germline assignment: CDR1 SGHTA and CDR2 FQGNSA. The CDR3 DNA reads TGTGCCAGCAGCTTACAGGGATTATCAGAGACCCAGTACTTC. Translation: CASSLQGLSETQYF.

The J gene is TRBJ1-1, the V gene TRBV6-2 or TRBV6-3; possibly TRBD1 for D (6 bases). The V and J ends lost 4 bases and 4 bases respectively, with 13 bases between them. CDR3 length: 14 amino acids. Germline V gene lookup returns CDR1 MNHEY and CDR2 SVGEGT. Here the CDR3 reads CASSSQGRGTEAFF. In DNA, the CDR3 is TGTGCCAGCAGTTCACAGGGAAGGGGCACTGAAGCTTTCTTT.

This clonotype was counted between two and nine times. This chain uses TRBV20-1 with TRBJ1-5; D unresolved. From germline, CDR1 is DFQATT and CDR2 SNEGSKA (reference sequence). The length of the CDR3 is 15 residues. Trimming cost V 1 base and J 4 bases, with 14 bases left between them. CDR3 nucleotides: TGCAGTGCTAGAGGTGATCAGAGCCTGAATCAGCCCCAGCATTTT. Its protein product is CSARGDQSLNQPQHF.